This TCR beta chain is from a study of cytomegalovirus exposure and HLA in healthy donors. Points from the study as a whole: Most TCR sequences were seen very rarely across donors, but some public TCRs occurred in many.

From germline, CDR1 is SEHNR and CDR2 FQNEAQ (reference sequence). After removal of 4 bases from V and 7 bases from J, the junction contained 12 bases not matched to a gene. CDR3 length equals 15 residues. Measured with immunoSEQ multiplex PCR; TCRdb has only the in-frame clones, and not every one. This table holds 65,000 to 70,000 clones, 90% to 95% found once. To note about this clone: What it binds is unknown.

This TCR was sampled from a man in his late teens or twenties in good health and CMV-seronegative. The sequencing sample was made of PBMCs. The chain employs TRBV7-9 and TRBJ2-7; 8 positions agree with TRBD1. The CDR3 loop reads CASSSLPGQGVEQYF. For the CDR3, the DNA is TGTGCCAGCAGCTCCCTTCCCGGACAGGGTGTTGAGCAGTACTTC.